Listed below are T cell receptor beta chains from one sample, sequenced in a study of human thymus T cells. Here immunoSEQ multiplex PCR was the method, and the copy in TCRdb shows in-frame clones only, minus some. Counted here are about 130,000 clones, about 95% occurring once; the ten biggest clones make up more than 0.02%. Material for sequencing was thymus tissue. Receptors were obtained from a boy in the first two years of life with a congenital heart defect but otherwise immunologically healthy. Each CDR3 is given with its conserved first and last residue. Fields, in order: CDR3 length, V gene, clone size, D gene, J gene, CDR3 protein, CDR3 DNA. D genes are given only for firm matches. Size values are once, few and many counts, or a class for expanded clones, and some rows have none.

length: 10
V: TRBV25-1
size: NA
D: NA
J: TRBJ2-1
CDR3: CASTLGEQFF
DNA: TGTGCCAGCACGCTGGGTGAGCAGTTCTTC

length: 15
V: TRBV11-2
size: NA
D: TRBD1
J: TRBJ2-7
CDR3: CASSLIRQGVREQYF
DNA: TGTGCCAGCAGCTTAATTCGACAGGGGGTACGCGAGCAGTACTTC

length: 13
V: TRBV27
size: NA
D: TRBD1
J: TRBJ2-1
CDR3: CASSRGSDNEQFF
DNA: TGTGCCAGCTCCAGGGGGTCGGACAATGAGCAGTTCTTC

length: 15
V: TRBV11-2
size: NA
D: NA
J: TRBJ2-5
CDR3: CASSFRTEVQETQYF
DNA: TGTGCCAGCAGCTTCCGGACGGAGGTCCAAGAGACCCAGTACTTC

length: 14
V: TRBV30
size: NA
D: NA
J: TRBJ1-2
CDR3: CAWSPEGTWLGYTF
DNA: TGTGCCTGGAGTCCCGAGGGGACCTGGCTTGGCTACACCTTC

length: 11
V: TRBV28
size: NA
D: NA
J: TRBJ2-1
CDR3: CASSLSGKQFF
DNA: TGTGCCAGCAGTTTATCGGGTAAGCAGTTCTTC

length: 16
V: TRBV6-1
size: NA
D: TRBD1
J: TRBJ2-7
CDR3: CASSVSTGGLSYEQYF
DNA: TGTGCCAGCAGTGTATCGACAGGGGGTCTTTCCTACGAGCAGTACTTC

length: 13
V: TRBV5-4
size: NA
D: NA
J: TRBJ2-5
CDR3: CASSLGPQETQYF
DNA: TGTGCCAGCAGCTTAGGACCTCAAGAGACCCAGTACTTC

length: 14
V: TRBV13
size: NA
D: NA
J: TRBJ1-2
CDR3: CASSFNGTKEGYTF
DNA: TGTGCCAGCAGCTTTAATGGGACGAAGGAGGGCTACACCTTC

length: 17
V: TRBV7-9
size: once
D: TRBD1
J: TRBJ2-6
CDR3: CASSTDRGVAGANVLTF
DNA: TGTGCCAGCAGCACTGACAGGGGGGTAGCTGGGGCCAACGTCCTGACTTTC

length: 16
V: TRBV10-3
size: NA
D: TRBD2
J: TRBJ2-2
CDR3: CAISESRGGADGELFF
DNA: TGTGCCATCAGTGAGTCGCGCGGGGGGGCGGACGGGGAGCTGTTTTTT

length: 15
V: TRBV28
size: NA
D: TRBD2
J: TRBJ2-3
CDR3: CASRIGAGGTDTQYF
DNA: TGTGCCAGCAGGATTGGAGCGGGGGGAACAGATACGCAGTATTTT

length: 15
V: TRBV6-6
size: NA
D: NA
J: TRBJ2-1
CDR3: CASSSYSTGNNEQFF
DNA: TGTGCCAGCAGTTCCTATTCTACAGGGAACAATGAGCAGTTCTTC

length: 13
V: TRBV9
size: NA
D: NA
J: TRBJ1-5
CDR3: CASSVDLNQPQHF
DNA: TGTGCCAGCAGCGTAGACTTAAATCAGCCCCAGCATTTT

length: 14
V: TRBV6-5
size: NA
D: TRBD1
J: TRBJ1-2
CDR3: CASSSWDRPYGYTF
DNA: TGTGCCAGCTCCTCGTGGGACAGGCCCTATGGCTACACCTTC

length: 15
V: TRBV9
size: NA
D: NA
J: TRBJ1-2
CDR3: CASSANRRTTYGYTF
DNA: TGTGCCAGCAGCGCAAACCGCAGGACAACCTATGGCTACACCTTC

length: 15
V: TRBV18
size: NA
D: TRBD1
J: TRBJ2-7
CDR3: CASSPPVTGYNEQYF
DNA: TGTGCCAGCTCACCACCAGTGACAGGGTATAACGAGCAGTACTTC

length: 15
V: TRBV6-5
size: NA
D: TRBD2
J: TRBJ2-7
CDR3: CASRAGTSSSYEQYF
DNA: TGTGCCAGCAGAGCTGGGACTAGTAGTTCCTACGAGCAGTACTTC

length: 13
V: TRBV6-1
size: NA
D: NA
J: TRBJ1-2
CDR3: CASSVGEKNGYTF
DNA: TGTGCCAGCAGTGTTGGGGAGAAGAATGGCTACACCTTC

length: 19
V: TRBV30
size: NA
D: TRBD1
J: TRBJ1-5
CDR3: CAWSQKRDRGYGSNQPQHF
DNA: TGTGCCTGGAGCCAAAAACGGGACAGGGGATACGGGAGCAATCAGCCCCAGCATTTT

length: 16
V: TRBV10-3
size: NA
D: NA
J: TRBJ2-4
CDR3: CAISESRGLAKNIQYF
DNA: TGTGCCATCAGTGAGTCAAGGGGTTTAGCCAAAAACATTCAGTACTTC

length: 13
V: TRBV10-3
size: NA
D: TRBD1
J: TRBJ1-1
CDR3: CAISEDRGTEAFF
DNA: TGTGCCATCAGTGAGGACAGGGGCACTGAAGCTTTCTTT

length: 21
V: TRBV4-1
size: NA
D: NA
J: TRBJ2-3
CDR3: CASSQVLARRGAPSSTDTQYF
DNA: TGCGCCAGCAGCCAAGTACTCGCCCGGAGGGGGGCTCCGTCTAGCACAGATACGCAGTATTTT

length: 16
V: TRBV1
size: NA
D: NA
J: TRBJ2-7
CDR3: CTSSPRDRCDSYEQYF
DNA: TGCACCAGCAGCCCCCGGGACAGATGTGACTCCTACGAGCAGTACTTC

length: 15
V: TRBV6-1
size: NA
D: TRBD2
J: TRBJ2-7
CDR3: CASRIGTSRGYEQYF
DNA: TGTGCCAGCAGGATCGGGACTAGCAGGGGATACGAGCAGTACTTC

length: 14
V: TRBV27
size: NA
D: NA
J: TRBJ2-2
CDR3: CASTSPQGFGELFF
DNA: TGTGCCAGCACATCCCCACAGGGTTTCGGGGAGCTGTTTTTT

length: 14
V: TRBV30
size: NA
D: NA
J: TRBJ1-1
CDR3: CAWRGPGRRTEAFF
DNA: TGTGCCTGGAGGGGACCGGGGAGGCGGACTGAAGCTTTCTTT

length: 16
V: TRBV5-6
size: once
D: NA
J: TRBJ1-6
CDR3: CASSLYGPFLNSPLHF
DNA: TGTGCCAGCAGCTTGTACGGTCCGTTTTTAAATTCACCCCTCCACTTT

length: 19
V: TRBV28
size: once
D: TRBD1
J: TRBJ1-4
CDR3: CASSGGQGGKSATNEKLFF
DNA: TGTGCCAGCAGCGGGGGACAGGGGGGAAAATCTGCAACTAATGAAAAACTGTTTTTT

length: 15
V: TRBV5-1
size: NA
D: TRBD2
J: TRBJ2-1
CDR3: CASSPTSGDYNEQFF
DNA: TGCGCCAGCAGCCCGACTAGCGGGGACTACAATGAGCAGTTCTTC

length: 17
V: TRBV28
size: NA
D: NA
J: TRBJ1-4
CDR3: CASSHQSPYTRDEKLFF
DNA: TGTGCCAGCAGTCACCAGAGCCCCTATACGAGGGATGAAAAACTGTTTTTT

length: 17
V: TRBV4-3
size: NA
D: TRBD1
J: TRBJ1-4
CDR3: CASSPRKGGQGGEKLFF
DNA: TGCGCCAGCAGCCCGAGGAAAGGGGGACAGGGAGGGGAAAAACTGTTTTTT

length: 19
V: TRBV28
size: NA
D: TRBD2
J: TRBJ2-1
CDR3: CASSLVPSPGSGGANEQFF
DNA: TGTGCCAGCAGTTTGGTCCCGAGTCCGGGTAGCGGGGGGGCCAATGAGCAGTTCTTC

length: 15
V: TRBV14
size: NA
D: NA
J: TRBJ2-7
CDR3: CASSQDPDTAYEQYF
DNA: TGTGCCAGCAGCCAAGACCCGGACACCGCCTACGAGCAGTACTTC

length: 16
V: TRBV25-1
size: NA
D: TRBD1
J: TRBJ2-5
CDR3: CASSETGAPSWETQYF
DNA: TGTGCCAGCAGTGAAACAGGGGCACCGTCCTGGGAGACCCAGTACTTC

length: 15
V: TRBV5-5
size: NA
D: NA
J: TRBJ2-5
CDR3: CASSKIGVLRKTQYF
DNA: TGTGCCAGCAGCAAGATCGGGGTCCTGAGGAAAACCCAGTACTTC

length: 16
V: TRBV6-6
size: NA
D: TRBD1
J: TRBJ2-3
CDR3: CASRRPGTESTDTQYF
DNA: TGTGCCAGCAGGAGGCCGGGGACAGAGAGCACAGATACGCAGTATTTT

length: 15
V: TRBV7-2
size: once
D: TRBD2
J: TRBJ2-7
CDR3: CASSSLAGGPYEQYF
DNA: TGTGCCAGCAGCTCGCTAGCGGGGGGGCCCTACGAGCAGTACTTC

length: 15
V: TRBV30
size: NA
D: TRBD1
J: TRBJ1-1
CDR3: CAWSEGTGRYTEAFF
DNA: TGTGCCTGGAGTGAGGGGACAGGGAGGTACACTGAAGCTTTCTTT

length: 16
V: TRBV4-1
size: NA
D: TRBD1
J: TRBJ1-2
CDR3: CASSQGGQPFLYGYTF
DNA: TGCGCCAGCAGCCAAGGGGGACAGCCGTTTCTTTATGGCTACACCTTC

length: 14
V: TRBV5-6
size: NA
D: NA
J: TRBJ2-7
CDR3: CASSPGTPSGEQYF
DNA: TGTGCCAGCAGCCCCGGGACACCCTCGGGCGAGCAGTACTTC

length: 15
V: TRBV25-1
size: NA
D: NA
J: TRBJ1-4
CDR3: CASSEQQASYEKLFF
DNA: TGTGCCAGCAGTGAACAGCAGGCTTCGTACGAAAAACTGTTTTTT

length: 18
V: TRBV4-2
size: once
D: NA
J: TRBJ2-7
CDR3: CASSLTTQTGRGDYEQYF
DNA: TGTGCCAGCAGCCTTACTACCCAAACAGGGAGGGGGGACTACGAGCAGTACTTC

length: 15
V: TRBV5-1
size: NA
D: NA
J: TRBJ2-1
CDR3: CASSLGPGDRDEQFF
DNA: TGCGCCAGCAGCTTGGGTCCAGGGGATCGGGATGAGCAGTTCTTC

length: 15
V: TRBV5-4
size: NA
D: NA
J: TRBJ1-6
CDR3: CASSLRTPANSPLHF
DNA: TGTGCCAGCAGCTTGCGGACACCAGCTAATTCACCCCTCCACTTT

length: 16
V: TRBV29-1
size: NA
D: TRBD1
J: TRBJ1-3
CDR3: CSVAGTGKTEKNTIYF
DNA: TGCAGCGTGGCCGGGACAGGGAAGACAGAAAAAAACACCATATATTTT

length: 19
V: TRBV14
size: NA
D: TRBD1
J: TRBJ2-2
CDR3: CASSQGRFGTGGNTGELFF
DNA: TGTGCCAGCAGCCAAGGGCGCTTCGGGACAGGGGGTAACACCGGGGAGCTGTTTTTT

length: 14
V: TRBV19
size: NA
D: TRBD1
J: TRBJ2-3
CDR3: CATRTGDRTDTQYF
DNA: TGTGCCACCCGGACAGGGGACCGCACAGATACGCAGTATTTT

length: 12
V: TRBV10-2
size: NA
D: NA
J: TRBJ2-7
CDR3: CASRASVDEQYF
DNA: TGCGCCAGCAGGGCTAGTGTCGACGAGCAGTACTTC

length: 13
V: TRBV7-9
size: NA
D: NA
J: TRBJ2-7
CDR3: CASSLAGTYEQYF
DNA: TGTGCCAGCAGCTTAGCCGGGACCTACGAGCAGTACTTC

length: 17
V: TRBV5-4
size: once
D: NA
J: TRBJ2-3
CDR3: CASSLTPARGGTDTQYF
DNA: TGTGCCAGCAGCTTGACCCCAGCCAGGGGAGGGACAGATACGCAGTATTTT

length: 15
V: TRBV28
size: NA
D: NA
J: TRBJ1-2
CDR3: CASRYRVVGNYGYTF
DNA: TGTGCCAGCAGGTACAGGGTTGTGGGTAACTATGGCTACACCTTC

length: 14
V: TRBV19
size: NA
D: TRBD2
J: TRBJ2-5
CDR3: CASSVLAGDETQYF
DNA: TGTGCCAGTAGTGTACTAGCGGGGGATGAGACCCAGTACTTC

length: 13
V: TRBV11-3
size: NA
D: NA
J: TRBJ2-5
CDR3: CASSQVPQETQYF
DNA: TGTGCCAGCAGCCAGGTCCCACAAGAGACCCAGTACTTC

length: 11
V: TRBV20-1
size: NA
D: NA
J: TRBJ1-1
CDR3: CSAGRPTEAFF
DNA: TGCAGTGCAGGACGGCCCACTGAAGCTTTCTTT

length: 14
V: TRBV4-3
size: once
D: NA
J: TRBJ1-2
CDR3: CASSQGRGSYGYTF
DNA: TGCGCCAGCAGCCAAGGGCGGGGATCCTATGGCTACACCTTC